The 5 T cell receptor beta chains below all came from one sample that was sequenced in a study of T cell responses to AZD1222 COVID-19 vaccine (dated by TCRdb to the early 2020s). Receptor amplification or capture employed the immunoSEQ multiplex PCR assay. In its TCRdb copy, this immuneACCESS table keeps in-frame sequences only and misses some clones. Where compared with another copy, unresolved V genes explain less than half of these, and the others have no known cause. The sample table contains about 170,000 clones; only one count was recorded for 75% to 90% of them. The ten largest clonotypes hold 2.6% of the sample. This sample's time point label indicates: baseline before first vaccination. Sequencing used peripheral blood, obtained on day 0 of AZD1222 vaccination. Source of these receptors: an adult in good health.

The chain couples TRBV30 to TRBJ1-2, with a weak D call TRBD1 (5 bases). This CDR3 has 13 residues. Germline V gene sequence: CDR1 GTSNPN, CDR2 SVGIG (reference sequence). Trimming removed 1 base from V and 6 bases from J, with 12 bases in between. DNA of the CDR3: TGTGCCTGGAGTGGAGCAGGGATCGATGGCTACACCTTC. It translates to CAWSGAGIDGYTF. The full variable domain, in which reference TRBV30 and TRBJ1-2 provide the parts outside the CDR3, is SQTIHQWPATLVQPVGSPLSLECTVEGTSNPNLYWYRQAAGRGLQLLFYSVGIGQISSEVPQNLSASRPQDRQFILSSKKLLLSDSGFYLCAWSGAGIDGYTFGSGTRLTVV.

This chain uses TRBV9 with TRBJ2-1; 12 bases fit TRBD2. The germline gives CDR1 SGDLS, CDR2 YYNGEE. CDR3 length equals 15 residues. The J segment lost 8 bases and the V segment lost 4 bases, leaving 7 bases of the junction unmatched. The CDR3: CASSLGLAGLYEQFF. The CDR3 DNA reads as TGTGCCAGCAGCCTAGGACTAGCGGGACTTTATGAGCAGTTCTTC. Complete variable domain (other parts from reference TRBV9 and TRBJ2-1): DSGVTQTPKHLITATGQRVTLRCSPRSGDLSVYWYQQSLDQGLQFLIQYYNGEERAKGNILERFSAQQFPDLHSELNLSSLELGDSALYFCASSLGLAGLYEQFFGPGTRLTVL.

This chain joins TRBV4-1 and TRBJ1-1; D gene unclear. V shed 5 bases and J shed 1 base, with 11 bases lying between them. This CDR3 contains 14 residues. Germline-derived CDR1 and CDR2 are MGHRA and YSYEKL. CDR3 sequence: CASSNGRGNTEAFF. Written as DNA, the CDR3 is TGCGCCAGCAGCAATGGCCGGGGGAACACTGAAGCTTTCTTT.

The chain has TRBV11-2 and TRBJ2-7, with 9 bases fitting TRBD1. The length of the CDR3 is 14 residues. J lost 3 bases, V lost 5 bases, and 5 bases had no gene match. Germline lookup yields CDR1 SGHAT and CDR2 FQNNGV. The CDR3 nucleotides are TGTGCCAGCAGCCCGCAGACAGGGGGCTACGAGCAGTACTTC. As protein: CASSPQTGGYEQYF.

The V gene is TRBV5-1, the J gene TRBJ1-1, with TRBD1 as a possible D gene (5 bases). The CDR3 extends over 15 amino acids. From germline, CDR1 is SGHRS and CDR2 YFSETQ. Trimming shortened V by 5 bases and J by 2 bases, and 16 bases separated the two germline ends. CDR3 nucleotide sequence: TGCGCCAGCAGAGTGACAGCAAAACCAAACACTGAAGCTTTCTTT. It translates to CASRVTAKPNTEAFF.